This TCR beta chain was identified during a study of blood T cell repertoires in COVID-19. All enrollees were about 18 to 89 years old and from fewer than 25 US areas. Donors in Cohort 3 who had recovered were those with two negative PCRs, healthcare professional clearance, or resolution of their symptoms. The CDR3 length is 14 residues. The V and J ends lost 2 bases and 5 bases respectively, with 13 bases between them. CDR1 is SGHDT, CDR2 YYEEEE, per germline. In the source study's methods: Using reference gene primer amplification, nucleated cell counts were estimated. Profiling relied on immunoSEQ multiplex PCR, and the TCRdb table lists in-frame clones only, not all of them. That table gives V, J and clone size, and the DNA gave D and trimming. Seen here are about 380,000 clones, about 88% observed once, and the top ten hold more than 0.95%. This clone was counted a single time.

The chain links TRBV5-6 to TRBJ1-1; a possible D gene is TRBD1 (5 bases). This TCR came from a woman aged 18-35 years who had recovered from COVID-19. Specimen: PBMCs or T cells enriched from blood (not recorded which). The CDR3 spells CASSFSGLGTEAFF. The DNA for the CDR3 is TGTGCCAGCAGCTTCTCAGGGTTGGGGACTGAAGCTTTCTTT.